This note documents a single TCR beta chain sequence. This specimen belongs to a study of long-term antiretroviral therapy in people with HIV. The germline V gene encodes CDR1 SEHNR and CDR2 FQNEAQ (reference sequence). This CDR3 is 18 amino acids long. Deletions cut 5 bases from V and 2 bases from J, with 23 bases between. This was the immunoSEQ v3.0 assay at survey level. Method: immunoSEQ multiplex PCR; TCRdb's copy keeps in-frame clones and lacks some. The sample has some 19,000 clones, about 80% seen once. The sample consisted of unsorted PBMCs, taken 4.1 years after starting antiretroviral therapy. The TCR originated in a woman in her forties with HIV. V usage is TRBV7-9 and J usage is TRBJ2-3; a weak D match, TRBD1 (6 bases). DNA of the CDR3: TGTGCCAGCAGCGTATTAATGGGGATTGGGGACAACACAGATACGCAGTATTTT. Amino acid sequence: CASSVLMGIGDNTDTQYF.